One and the same sample provided the 22 T cell receptor beta chains below, sequenced in a study of blood T cell repertoires in COVID-19. Profiling relied on immunoSEQ multiplex PCR, and the TCRdb table lists in-frame clones only, not all of them. The table records about 140,000 clones, about 80% of them present only once. Sequencing used peripheral blood. Every receptor here comes from a man between 50 and 59 years old with acute or convalescent COVID-19.

The rearrangement joins TRBV5-1 to TRBJ1-5, with a tentative D call TRBD1 (5 bases). V gave up 5 bases and J gave up 0 bases, with 12 bases separating them. There are 15 residues in the CDR3. Germline CDR1 SGHRS, CDR2 YFSETQ. The CDR3 coding sequence is TGCGCCAGCAGTCCAGGGATCGATAGCAATCAGCCCCAGCATTTT. Translated: CASSPGIDSNQPQHF.

V gene TRBV6-5 combines with J gene TRBJ2-3; D possibly corresponds to TRBD2 (5 bases). Germline-derived CDR1 and CDR2 are MNHEY and SVGAGI. V was shortened by 3 bases and J by 2 bases, with 12 bases between the two germline ends. The CDR3 has 15 amino acids. The CDR3 is CASSYSSSYTDTQYF. Written as DNA, the CDR3 is TGTGCCAGCAGTTATTCCTCTAGCTACACAGATACGCAGTATTTT.

The rearrangement joins TRBV3-1 (or the pseudogene TRBV3-2) to TRBJ2-5; D remains unclear. Germline V gene sequence: CDR1 LGHDT, CDR2 YNNKEL (reference sequence). Trimming left V 2 bases short and J 3 bases short, with 10 bases between. The CDR3 spans 14 residues. CDR3 DNA sequence: TGTGCCAGCAGCCAAATACAGCCCGAAGAGACCCAGTACTTC. Translating gives CASSQIQPEETQYF.

The table lists this clone with a few counts. The rearrangement links TRBV7-8 to TRBJ1-2; D is perhaps TRBD1 (5 bases). Trimming pared 5 bases from V and 6 bases from J, leaving 13 bases between. CDR3 length equals 13 residues. In germline, CDR1 is SGHVS, CDR2 FQNEAQ. The chain's CDR3 is CASSPRVGDGYTF. The CDR3 region has the DNA TGTGCCAGCAGCCCGCGTGTAGGGGATGGCTACACCTTC. The entire variable domain, with the rest obtained from reference TRBV7-8 and TRBJ1-2, is as follows: GAGVSQSPRYKVAKRGQDVALRCDPISGHVSLFWYQQALGQGPEFLTYFQNEAQLDKSGLPSDRFFAERPEGSVSTLKIQRTQQEDSAVYLCASSPRVGDGYTFGSGTRLTVV.

The CDR3 reads CASRSYRDRAGNTIYF. The CDR3 DNA is TGTGCCAGCAGATCCTACCGGGACAGGGCTGGAAACACCATATATTTT. V is TRBV5-6 and J is TRBJ1-3; 9 bases match TRBD1. CDR1 and CDR2 from the germline V gene are SGHDT and YYEEEE. This CDR3 comprises 16 residues. The ends lost 5 bases at V and 2 bases at J; junction bases unmatched: 8.

The chain has TRBV9 and TRBJ1-2, with 8 bases identical to TRBD1. Germline V gives CDR1 SGDLS, CDR2 YYNGEE. The CDR3 covers 14 residues. Trimming removed 4 bases from V and 6 bases from J; junction bases left unmatched: 8. The chain's CDR3 is CASSTGQGVDGYTF. CDR3 nucleotides: TGTGCCAGCAGCACAGGACAGGGCGTGGATGGCTACACCTTC.

The chain employs TRBV11-1 and TRBJ1-1, with 8 bases aligning to TRBD1. From germline, CDR1 is SGHAT and CDR2 FQDESV (reference sequence). Germline trimming cut 5 bases from V and 4 bases from J; bases unmatched to any gene: 6. The CDR3 runs 14 residues. CDR3 bases: TGTGCCAGCAGCGGACGGACAGGGTTCACTGAAGCTTTCTTT. Translated, it gives CASSGRTGFTEAFF.

This sequence joins TRBV30 and TRBJ2-1, with D possibly matching TRBD2 (5 bases). The V gene's germline CDR1 is GTSNPN and CDR2 SVGIG (reference sequence). The CDR3 has 13 amino acids. The ends were cut back, 0 bases at V and 10 bases at J, with 13 bases in the middle. CDR3 nucleotides: TGTGCCTGGAGTGTAGGAGGTCGAGGGGAGCAGTTCTTC. Translated, it gives CAWSVGGRGEQFF.

This clone was picked up a small number of times. This chain connects TRBV10-3 to TRBJ2-7, with 8 bases matching TRBD1. The germline gives CDR1 ENHRY, CDR2 SYGVKD. This CDR3 is 15 amino acids long. Trimming at V came to 3 bases and at J to 5 bases, leaving 9 bases not matched to a gene. This CDR3 is CAISEATGVYHEQYV. The CDR3, as DNA: TGTGCCATCAGTGAAGCGACAGGGGTATATCACGAGCAGTACGTC.

The chain links TRBV6-1 to TRBJ1-6, with a tentative D call TRBD1 (6 bases). CDR1 MNHNS and CDR2 SASEGT come from the germline V gene. V was cut by 1 base and J by 6 bases, with 13 bases left in between. CDR3 length: 16 amino acids. The CDR3 protein is CASSEGTAPPNSPLHF. As DNA, the CDR3 is TGTGCCAGCAGTGAAGGGACAGCTCCACCTAATTCACCCCTCCACTTT.

This clone has a handful of counts. V usage is TRBV2 and J usage is TRBJ2-2, with TRBD2 matching over 12 bases. J lost 2 bases, V lost 10 bases, and 8 bases had no gene match. The CDR3 runs 16 residues. Germline V gene data show CDR1 as SNHLY and CDR2 as FYNNEI. As DNA, the CDR3 is TGTGCCACCCCGACTAGCGGGGGACCCAACACCGGGGAGCTGTTTTTT. It codes for CATPTSGGPNTGELFF.

The rearrangement joins TRBV9 to TRBJ1-2; 9 nucleotides agree with TRBD1. The CDR3 totals 16 residues. Germline V lookup: CDR1 SGDLS, CDR2 YYNGEE. The junction had 10 bases not matched to a gene; V was cut back by 3 bases and J by 4 bases. The CDR3 spells CASSEAGTGPFYGYTF. The CDR3 bases are TGTGCCAGCAGCGAGGCCGGGACAGGGCCATTCTATGGCTACACCTTC.

V and J are TRBV19 and TRBJ1-5; 7 bases are a match to TRBD1. Germline V gene sequence: CDR1 LNHDA, CDR2 SQIVND (reference sequence). The V segment lost 5 bases and the J segment 1 base; nucleotides outside the gene matches: 2. This CDR3 is built from 14 residues. The CDR3, as DNA: TGTGCCAGTAGTGACAGGGCCAGCAATCAGCCCCAGCATTTT. This codes for CASSDRASNQPQHF.

V usage is TRBV23-1 and J usage is TRBJ2-5; tentatively, D is TRBD1 (6 bases). Being an ORF, TRBV23-1 has a function that is uncertain. The V and J ends lost 7 bases and 0 bases respectively, with 18 bases between them. The CDR3 is 16 amino acids. The DNA for the CDR3 is TGCGCCAGCACCCAAAGATCTACAGGGTACCAAGAGACCCAGTACTTC. Translation gives CASTQRSTGYQETQYF.

The chain combines TRBV27 with TRBJ2-1; TRBD1 agrees at 7 bases. This CDR3 comprises 14 residues. Trimming at V came to 3 bases and at J to 6 bases, leaving 5 bases not matched to a gene. Looked up from germline, CDR1 is MNHEY and CDR2 is SMNVEV (reference sequence). The CDR3 spells CASSFPGGGNEQFF. The CDR3 coding sequence is TGTGCCAGCAGTTTCCCAGGGGGTGGCAATGAGCAGTTCTTC.

This chain connects TRBV7-9 to TRBJ1-1; the D is unclear. CDR3 length: 17 residues. The V end was cut by 3 bases, the J end by 1 base, with 18 bases between. CDR1 is SEHNR and CDR2 is FQNEAQ in the germline V gene (reference sequence). The CDR3 here is CASSFNGEGRENTEAFF. Written as DNA, the CDR3 is TGTGCCAGCAGCTTTAATGGAGAGGGTCGAGAGAACACTGAAGCTTTCTTT.

In this sample, this clone turned up once. The chain carries TRBV20-1 and TRBJ1-3; D is ambiguous. The CDR3 spans 13 residues. Germline CDR1 and CDR2: DFQATT and SNEGSKA (reference sequence). Trimming shortened V by 3 bases and J by 0 bases, and 6 bases separated the two germline ends. CDR3 region: CSASTVSGNTIYF. Here the CDR3 DNA reads TGCAGTGCTAGTACAGTCTCTGGAAACACCATATATTTT.

The V and J genes are TRBV6-6 and TRBJ1-5, with D perhaps matching TRBD1 (6 bases). V lost 0 bases to trimming and J lost 0 bases, with 9 bases between them. Germline V lookup: CDR1 MNHNY, CDR2 SVGAGI (reference sequence). The CDR3 sequence is 16 residues long. DNA of the CDR3: TGTGCCAGCAGTTACTCGACAGGTCATAGCAATCAGCCCCAGCATTTT. Residues: CASSYSTGHSNQPQHF.

This chain connects TRBV6-5 to TRBJ1-1, with a weak D call TRBD1 (5 bases). The germline CDR1 and CDR2 sequences are MNHEY and SVGAGI. There are 12 residues in the CDR3. V was trimmed by 5 bases and J by 8 bases, leaving 12 bases between them. CDR3 bases: TGTGCCAGCAGTCGTCTTGGGGCCGAAGCTTTCTTT. Translation gives CASSRLGAEAFF.

This clone was detected only once. The CDR3: CSASGSSYNEQFF. CDR3 nucleotide sequence: TGCAGTGCTAGTGGCAGCTCCTACAATGAGCAGTTCTTC. This chain uses TRBV20-1 with TRBJ2-1, with D unclear. V lost 3 bases and J lost 0, with 6 bases in between. Germline V gene sequence: CDR1 DFQATT, CDR2 SNEGSKA (reference sequence). CDR3 size: 13 residues.

This rearrangement joins TRBV5-6 to TRBJ2-3; 14 bases fit TRBD2. Losses at the gene ends were 6 bases for V and 2 bases for J; bases not matched to a gene: 5. The CDR3 totals 16 residues. Germline V lookup: CDR1 SGHDT, CDR2 YYEEEE. CDR3: CASTGLAGGLTDTQYF. CDR3 DNA sequence: TGTGCCAGCACCGGACTAGCGGGGGGACTCACAGATACGCAGTATTTT.

This chain uses TRBV2 with TRBJ1-5; 7 bases match TRBD1. Per germline, CDR1 SNHLY and CDR2 FYNNEI. V shed 7 bases and J 6 bases; nucleotides not matched to a gene: 6. This CDR3 region has 13 residues. The CDR3 DNA follows: TGTGCCAGCAAAGAACAGGGGAGTCAGCCCCAGCATTTT. It codes for CASKEQGSQPQHF. Full variable domain (rest looked up from reference TRBV2 and TRBJ1-5): EPEVTQTPSHQVTQMGQEVILRCVPISNHLYFYWYRQILGQKVEFLVSFYNNEISEKSEIFDDQFSVERPDGSNFTLKIRSTKLEDSAMYFCASKEQGSQPQHFGDGTRLSIL.